A selection of T cell receptor beta chains follows, all from one sample in a study of T cells expressing NK-cell markers. TCRdb reanalyzed the 5' RACE reads, giving one entry per CDR3 protein sequence and no DNA. This table lists under 200,000 distinct CDR3 sequences. The sample was blood T cells: a sorted CD56 or NKG2C T cell subset, CD4+ or CD8+ T cells, or bulk PBMC T cells (not recorded which). All receptors derive from a woman between 18 and 70 years old in good health. Each CDR3 is given with its conserved first and last residue. The order of the fields is J gene, V gene, CDR3 protein.

J gene: TRBJ1-5; V gene: TRBV28; CDR3 protein: CASFPFPGQDSNQPQHF
J gene: TRBJ1-6; V gene: TRBV6-2/TRBV6-3; CDR3 protein: CASSYGGFGSPLHF
J gene: TRBJ1-6; V gene: TRBV2; CDR3 protein: CASSEWSSPLHF
J gene: TRBJ2-3; V gene: TRBV5-8; CDR3 protein: CASIRSTDTQYF
J gene: TRBJ2-2; V gene: TRBV2; CDR3 protein: CASSGQGVRTGELFF
J gene: TRBJ2-1; V gene: TRBV20-1; CDR3 protein: CSAIKTSGNNEQFF
J gene: TRBJ1-5; V gene: TRBV9; CDR3 protein: CASSVGDGYSNQPQHF
J gene: TRBJ2-1; V gene: TRBV28; CDR3 protein: CASILGDEQFF
J gene: TRBJ1-2; V gene: TRBV5-8; CDR3 protein: CASSRTQGIDYGYTF
J gene: TRBJ2-5; V gene: TRBV5-1; CDR3 protein: CASSLGIQTQYF
J gene: TRBJ1-1; V gene: TRBV5-1; CDR3 protein: CASRIGQHTEAFF
J gene: TRBJ1-4; V gene: TRBV12-3/TRBV12-4; CDR3 protein: CASSFGQGAMKLFF
J gene: TRBJ1-5; V gene: TRBV12-3/TRBV12-4; CDR3 protein: CASTLINSNQPQHF
J gene: TRBJ1-5; V gene: TRBV12-3/TRBV12-4; CDR3 protein: CASSLAQGGYQPQHF